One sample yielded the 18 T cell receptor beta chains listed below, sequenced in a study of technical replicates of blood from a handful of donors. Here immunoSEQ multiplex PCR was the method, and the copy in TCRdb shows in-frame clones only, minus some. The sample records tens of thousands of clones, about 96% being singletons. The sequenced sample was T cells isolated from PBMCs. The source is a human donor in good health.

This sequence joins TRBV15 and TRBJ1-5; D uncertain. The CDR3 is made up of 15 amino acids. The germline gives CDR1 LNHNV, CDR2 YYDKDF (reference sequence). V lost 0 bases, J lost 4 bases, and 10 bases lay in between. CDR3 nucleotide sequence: TGTGCCACCAGCAGAGATTTGGGAGGGAATCAGCCCCAGCATTTT. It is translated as CATSRDLGGNQPQHF.

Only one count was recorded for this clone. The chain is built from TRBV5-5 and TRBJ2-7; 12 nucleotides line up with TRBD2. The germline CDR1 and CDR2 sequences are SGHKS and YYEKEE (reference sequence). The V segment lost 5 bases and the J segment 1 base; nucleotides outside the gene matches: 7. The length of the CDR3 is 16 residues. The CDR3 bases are TGTGCCAGCAGTTCCCGGACTAGCGGGGTTTCCTACGAGCAGTACTTC. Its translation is CASSSRTSGVSYEQYF. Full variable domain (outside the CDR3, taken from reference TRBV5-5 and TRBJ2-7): DAGVTQSPTHLIKTRGQQVTLRCSPISGHKSVSWYQQVLGQGPQFIFQYYEKEERGRGNFPDRFSARQFPNYSSELNVNALLLGDSALYLCASSSRTSGVSYEQYFGPGTRLTVT.

The CDR3 region has the DNA TGTGCCAGCAGTACGCCGGGACAGGGCACAGATACGCAGTATTTT. It translates to CASSTPGQGTDTQYF. The V call is TRBV27, the J call TRBJ2-3, with 8 positions matching TRBD1. Germline values: CDR1 MNHEY, CDR2 SMNVEV (reference sequence). The length of the CDR3 is 15 residues. After removal of 5 bases from V and 1 base from J, the junction contained 5 bases not matched to a gene.

CDR3 region: CASVPTSGRAYETQYF. Here the CDR3 DNA reads TGCGCCAGCGTTCCAACTAGCGGGAGGGCCTATGAGACCCAGTACTTC. V and J are TRBV4-1 and TRBJ2-5; 13 bases line up with TRBD2. The CDR3 extends over 16 amino acids. Looked up from germline, CDR1 is MGHRA and CDR2 is YSYEKL. V was pared by 8 bases and J by 5 bases, with 11 bases of the junction left unmatched.

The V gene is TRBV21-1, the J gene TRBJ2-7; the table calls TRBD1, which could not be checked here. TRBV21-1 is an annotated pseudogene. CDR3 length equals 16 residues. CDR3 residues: CASSKNHQVNCFGQYF. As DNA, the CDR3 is TGTGCCAGCAGCAAGAATCATCAGGTGAATTGTTTTGGGCAGTACTTC.

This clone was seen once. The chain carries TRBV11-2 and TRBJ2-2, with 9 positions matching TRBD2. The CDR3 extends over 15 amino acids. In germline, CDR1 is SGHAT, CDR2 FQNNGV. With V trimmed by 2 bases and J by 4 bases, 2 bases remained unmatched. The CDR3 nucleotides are TGTGCCAGCAGCTTAAGCGGGAGGATCACCGGGGAGCTGTTTTTT. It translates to CASSLSGRITGELFF.

CDR3 residues: CASSPTSGSSYEQYF. The CDR3, as DNA: TGTGCCAGCAGCCCAACTAGCGGGAGTAGCTACGAGCAGTACTTC. The chain combines TRBV6-5 with TRBJ2-7; 11 bases match TRBD2. This CDR3 is built from 15 residues. J was trimmed by 3 bases and V by 6 bases; bases with no gene match: 7. CDR1 and CDR2 from the germline V gene are MNHEY and SVGAGI.

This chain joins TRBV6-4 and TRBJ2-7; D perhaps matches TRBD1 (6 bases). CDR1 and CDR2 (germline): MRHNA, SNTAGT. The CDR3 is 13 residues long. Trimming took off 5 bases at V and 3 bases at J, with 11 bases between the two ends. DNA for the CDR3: TGTGCCAGCAGTCTAAGCAGGGGCTACGAGCAGTACTTC. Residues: CASSLSRGYEQYF.

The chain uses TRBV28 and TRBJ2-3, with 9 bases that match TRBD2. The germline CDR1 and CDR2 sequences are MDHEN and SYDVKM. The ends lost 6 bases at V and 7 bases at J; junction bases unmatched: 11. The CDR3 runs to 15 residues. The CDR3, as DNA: TGTGCCAGCAGCTCGGGGTCGGCGGGAGGGCATACGCAGTATTTT. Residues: CASSSGSAGGHTQYF.

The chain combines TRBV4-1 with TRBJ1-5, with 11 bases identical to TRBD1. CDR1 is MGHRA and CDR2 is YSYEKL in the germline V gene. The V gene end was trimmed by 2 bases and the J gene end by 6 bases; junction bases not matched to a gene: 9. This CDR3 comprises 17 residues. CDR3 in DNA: TGCGCCAGCAGCCAAAGAGGACAGGGGGCGGGGGGTCAGCCCCAGCATTTT. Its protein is CASSQRGQGAGGQPQHF.

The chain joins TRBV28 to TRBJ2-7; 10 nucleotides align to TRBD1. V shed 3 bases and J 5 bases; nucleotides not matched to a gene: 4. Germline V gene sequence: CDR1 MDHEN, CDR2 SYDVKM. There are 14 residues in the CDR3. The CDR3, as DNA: TGTGCCAGCAGTTTGACAGGGGGCTACGACGAGCAGTACTTC. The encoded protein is CASSLTGGYDEQYF.

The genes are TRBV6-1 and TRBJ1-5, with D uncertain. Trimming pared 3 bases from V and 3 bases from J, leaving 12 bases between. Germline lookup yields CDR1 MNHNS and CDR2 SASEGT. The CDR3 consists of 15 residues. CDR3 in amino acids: CASSDFAHNNQPQHF. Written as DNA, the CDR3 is TGTGCCAGCAGTGATTTCGCCCACAACAATCAGCCCCAGCATTTT.

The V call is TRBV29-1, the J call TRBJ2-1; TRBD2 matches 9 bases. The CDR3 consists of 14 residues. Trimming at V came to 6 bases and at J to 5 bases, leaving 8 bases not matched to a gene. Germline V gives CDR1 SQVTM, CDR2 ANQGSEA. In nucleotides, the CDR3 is TGCAGCGTACGTCCAGCGGGGGGCAACAATGAGCAGTTCTTC. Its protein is CSVRPAGGNNEQFF.

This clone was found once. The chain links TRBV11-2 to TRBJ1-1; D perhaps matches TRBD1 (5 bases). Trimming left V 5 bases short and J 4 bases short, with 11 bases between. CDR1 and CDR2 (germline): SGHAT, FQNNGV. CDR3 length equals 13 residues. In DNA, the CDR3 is TGTGCCAGCAGCCCGCGGACATCCACTGAAGCTTTCTTT. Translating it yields CASSPRTSTEAFF.

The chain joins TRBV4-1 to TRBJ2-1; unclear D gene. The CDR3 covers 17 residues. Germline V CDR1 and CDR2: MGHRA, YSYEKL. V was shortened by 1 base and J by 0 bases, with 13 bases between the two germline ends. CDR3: CASSQVSGLSSYNEQFF. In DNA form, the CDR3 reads TGCGCCAGCAGCCAAGTATCCGGGTTGAGCTCCTACAATGAGCAGTTCTTC.

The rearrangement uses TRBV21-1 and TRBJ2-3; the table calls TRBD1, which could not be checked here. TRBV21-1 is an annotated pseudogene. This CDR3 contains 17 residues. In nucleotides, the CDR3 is TGTGCCAGCAGCAACAGGGGGTGGACGAGGAGCACAGATACGCAGTATTTT. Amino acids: CASSNRGWTRSTDTQYF.

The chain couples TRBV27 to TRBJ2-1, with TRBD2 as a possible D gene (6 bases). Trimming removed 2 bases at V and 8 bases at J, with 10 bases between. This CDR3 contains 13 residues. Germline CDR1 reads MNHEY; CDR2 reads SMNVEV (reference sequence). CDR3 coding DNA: TGTGCCAGCAGTTTACGGGAGTACGATGAGCAGTTCTTC. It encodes CASSLREYDEQFF.

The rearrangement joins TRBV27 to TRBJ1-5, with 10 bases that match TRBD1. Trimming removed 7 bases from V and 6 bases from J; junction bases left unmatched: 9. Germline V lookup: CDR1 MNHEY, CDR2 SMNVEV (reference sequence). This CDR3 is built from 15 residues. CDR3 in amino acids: CASTPTGGAVQPQHF. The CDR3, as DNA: TGTGCCAGCACCCCGACAGGGGGCGCGGTTCAGCCCCAGCATTTT.